This entry describes one TCR beta chain. Antigen: not known. Germline CDR1 reads MDHEN; CDR2 reads SYDVKM. The CDR3 covers 16 residues. V lost 7 bases, J lost 2 bases, and 13 bases stayed unmatched. TCRdb re-called the 5' RACE reads with MiXCR, one entry per CDR3 protein. The data contain about 560,000 distinct CDR3 sequences, roughly 17% of them seen just once; the ten biggest clones take up approximately 12%. The data stem from a study of T-cell memory formation after mild COVID-19. General study results and limits: Pre-infection memory held some responding clones, suggesting pre-existing cross-reactive T cells responded. A second wave of clones peaked on day 37, and their SARS-CoV-2 specificity went unconfirmed.

The genes are TRBV28 and TRBJ2-7; 8 bases are shared with TRBD2. This TCR was recovered from an adult woman who had mild COVID-19 (a few samples of this study predate the infection). Cell type and time point are not known. The sequencing input was PBMCs or a T cell subset sorted from them (not recorded which). CDR3: CASIPARGASPYEQYF. The CDR3 coding sequence is TGTGCCAGCATACCCGCGCGGGGGGCCTCCCCCTACGAGCAGTACTTC.